This T cell receptor beta chain was found in a study of blood T cell repertoires in COVID-19. Study at large: Whether acute or convalescent, the COVID-19 samples came from the United States, Italy and Spain.

Germline V gene sequence: CDR1 SQVTM, CDR2 ANQGSEA. The length of the CDR3 is 15 residues. Trimming took off 4 bases at V and 3 bases at J, with 18 bases between the two ends. In the original analysis: Estimation of nucleated cell counts relied on the amplification of reference gene primers. TCRdb's table, derived via immunoSEQ multiplex PCR, lists solely in-frame clones and lacks some. The V and J calls and clone size come from that table; D and trimming were worked out from the DNA. The table lists a few hundred thousand clones, just under 90% of them singletons. What was sequenced was peripheral blood. The receptor's source is a man in his 60s who had recovered from COVID-19. The rearrangement uses TRBV29-1 and TRBJ1-1, with D possibly being TRBD1 (5 bases). CDR3 residues: CSVVRQGPGDTEAFF. The DNA for the CDR3 is TGCAGCGTTGTTCGGCAGGGCCCTGGGGACACTGAAGCTTTCTTT. The full variable domain, in which reference TRBV29-1 and TRBJ1-1 provide the parts outside the CDR3, is SAVISQKPSRDICQRGTSLTIQCQVDSQVTMMFWYRQQPGQSLTLIATANQGSEATYESGFVIDKFPISRPNLTFSTLTVSNMSPEDSSIYLCSVVRQGPGDTEAFFGQGTRLTVV.